This T cell receptor beta chain emerged from a study of OX40 agonist ivuxolimab in advanced cancers. Study background: Eligibility rules accepted prior anti-PD-1, anti-PD-L1 or anti-CTLA-4 therapy, and 30% to 40% had some. Findings and caveats of the study: The average count of expanded clones was higher among CD8+ T cells than among CD4+. Relatively little clonal expansion, among the lowest observed, appeared in partial responders at 0.1-3.0 mg/kg.

Profiling relied on immunoSEQ multiplex PCR, and the TCRdb table lists in-frame clones only, not all of them. The repertoire holds about 80,000 clones, approximately 86% seen once, with 1.5% to 2% in the top ten. Notes on this clone: The target antigen is unknown.

The timepoints at which blood was sampled were baseline, cycle 4 day 1, and cycle 7 day 1. The CDR3 spans 14 residues. Germline V CDR1 and CDR2: SGHRS, YFSETQ. V lost 1 base and J lost 2, with 9 bases in between. Sequenced here: CD4+ or CD8+ T cells sorted from blood, sampled in a trial of the OX40 agonist ivuxolimab. This sequence was found in an adult with an advanced solid tumor such as melanoma, head and neck, liver or kidney cancer. This chain uses TRBV5-1 with TRBJ2-5, with no clear D. CDR3 protein: CASSLSAGQETQYF. CDR3 nucleotide sequence: TGCGCCAGCAGCTTGTCGGCAGGACAAGAGACCCAGTACTTC.